This T cell receptor (beta chain) comes out of a study of OX40 agonist ivuxolimab in advanced cancers. Study-level findings and limits: Clonal expansion among partial responders at 0.1-3.0 mg/kg ranked near the lowest.

This clone was observed a handful of times. Its antigen is as yet unknown. Germline loops: CDR1 LGHNA, CDR2 YNFKEQ. This CDR3 is built from 17 residues. Trimming cost V 0 bases and J 4 bases, with 18 bases left between them. Sequenced by immunoSEQ multiplex PCR; TCRdb stores in-frame clones only, minus some. The repertoire holds 60,000 to 75,000 clones, approximately 78% seen once, with approximately 1% in the top ten. Here the sequenced sample was CD4+ or CD8+ T cells sorted from blood, taken in a trial of the OX40 agonist ivuxolimab. The sequence was obtained from an adult with an advanced solid tumor such as melanoma, head and neck, liver or kidney cancer. The chain recombines TRBV4-2 with TRBJ1-2, with D tentatively TRBD1 (5 bases). CDR3 in DNA: TGTGCCAGCAGCCAAGATAATGAAAGGGACCGCCTCTATGGCTACACCTTC. Translated: CASSQDNERDRLYGYTF.